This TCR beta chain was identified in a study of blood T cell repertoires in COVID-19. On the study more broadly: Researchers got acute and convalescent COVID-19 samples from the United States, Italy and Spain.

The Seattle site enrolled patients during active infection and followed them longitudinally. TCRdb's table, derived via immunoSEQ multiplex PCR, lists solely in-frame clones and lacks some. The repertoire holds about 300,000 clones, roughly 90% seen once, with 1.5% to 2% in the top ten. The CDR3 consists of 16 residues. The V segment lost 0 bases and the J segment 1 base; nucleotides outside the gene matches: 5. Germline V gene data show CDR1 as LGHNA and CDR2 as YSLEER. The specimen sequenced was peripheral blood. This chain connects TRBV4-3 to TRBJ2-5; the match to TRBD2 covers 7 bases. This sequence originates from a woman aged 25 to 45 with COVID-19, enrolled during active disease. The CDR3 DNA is TGCGCCAGCAGCCAAGATTGGGGGGGGACCCAAGAGACCCAGTACTTC. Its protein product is CASSQDWGGTQETQYF.